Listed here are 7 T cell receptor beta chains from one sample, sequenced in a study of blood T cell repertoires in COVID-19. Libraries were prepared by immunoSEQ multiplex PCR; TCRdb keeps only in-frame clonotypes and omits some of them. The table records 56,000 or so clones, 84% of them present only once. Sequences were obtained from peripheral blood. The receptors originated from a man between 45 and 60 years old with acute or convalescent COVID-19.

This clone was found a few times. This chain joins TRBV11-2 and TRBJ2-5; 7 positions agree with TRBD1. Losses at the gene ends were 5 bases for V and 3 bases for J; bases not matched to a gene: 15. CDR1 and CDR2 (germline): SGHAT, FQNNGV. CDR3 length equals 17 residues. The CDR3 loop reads CASSGLPGTVQKETQYF. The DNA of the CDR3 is TGTGCCAGCAGCGGACTTCCCGGGACAGTGCAAAAAGAGACCCAGTACTTC.

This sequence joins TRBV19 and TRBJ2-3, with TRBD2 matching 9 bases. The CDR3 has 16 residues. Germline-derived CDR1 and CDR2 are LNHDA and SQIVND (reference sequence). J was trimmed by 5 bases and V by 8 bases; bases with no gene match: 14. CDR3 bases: TGTGCCAGTGCTGGTTTCCAGCGGGGGGTTGTAGATACGCAGTATTTT. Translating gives CASAGFQRGVVDTQYF.

The CDR3 DNA is TGTGCCAGCAGTAAACAGACAGGGCGAAATGAAAAACTGTTTTTT. This codes for CASSKQTGRNEKLFF. J is TRBJ1-4 and V is TRBV5-4; 7 bases are a match to TRBD1. There are 15 residues in the CDR3. With 5 bases clipped from V and 5 bases from J, the junction kept 9 bases outside the gene matches. Germline-derived CDR1 and CDR2 are SGHNT and YYREEE (reference sequence).

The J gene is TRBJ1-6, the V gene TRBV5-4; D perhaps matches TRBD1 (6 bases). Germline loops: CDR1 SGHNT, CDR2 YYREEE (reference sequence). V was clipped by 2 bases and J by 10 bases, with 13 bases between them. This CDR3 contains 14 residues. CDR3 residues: CASSFEQGRSPLHF. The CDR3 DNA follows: TGTGCCAGCAGCTTTGAACAGGGCAGGTCACCCCTCCACTTT. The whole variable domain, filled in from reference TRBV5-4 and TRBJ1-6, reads ETGVTQSPTHLIKTRGQQVTLRCSSQSGHNTVSWYQQALGQGPQFIFQYYREEENGRGNFPPRFSGLQFPNYSSELNVNALELDDSALYLCASSFEQGRSPLHFGNGTRLTVT.

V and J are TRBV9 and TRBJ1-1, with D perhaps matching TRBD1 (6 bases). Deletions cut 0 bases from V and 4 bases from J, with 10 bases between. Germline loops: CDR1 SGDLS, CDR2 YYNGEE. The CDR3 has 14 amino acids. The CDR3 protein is CASSVGRGGTEAFF. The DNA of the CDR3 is TGTGCCAGCAGCGTAGGCAGGGGTGGCACTGAAGCTTTCTTT.

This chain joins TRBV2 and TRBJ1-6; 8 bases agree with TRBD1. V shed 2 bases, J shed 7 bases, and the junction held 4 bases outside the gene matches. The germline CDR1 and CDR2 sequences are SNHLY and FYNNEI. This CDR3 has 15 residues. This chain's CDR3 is CASSERQGANSPLHF. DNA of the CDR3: TGTGCCAGCAGTGAACGGCAGGGGGCCAATTCACCCCTCCACTTT.

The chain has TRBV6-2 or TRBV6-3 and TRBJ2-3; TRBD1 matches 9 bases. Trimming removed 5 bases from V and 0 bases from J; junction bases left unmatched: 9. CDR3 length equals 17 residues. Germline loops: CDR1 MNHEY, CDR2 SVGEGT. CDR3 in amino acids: CASSPNPGQGSTDTQYF. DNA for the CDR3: TGTGCCAGCAGTCCAAACCCAGGACAGGGGAGCACAGATACGCAGTATTTT.